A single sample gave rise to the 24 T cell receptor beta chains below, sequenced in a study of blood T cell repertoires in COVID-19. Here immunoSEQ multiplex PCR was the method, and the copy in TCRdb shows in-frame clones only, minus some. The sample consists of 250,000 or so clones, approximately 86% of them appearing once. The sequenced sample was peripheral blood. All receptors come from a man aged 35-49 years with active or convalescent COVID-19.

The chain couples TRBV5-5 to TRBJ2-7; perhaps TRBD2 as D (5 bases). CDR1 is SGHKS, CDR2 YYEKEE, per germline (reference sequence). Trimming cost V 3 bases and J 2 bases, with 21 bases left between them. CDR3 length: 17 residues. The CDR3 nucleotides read TGTGCCAGCAGCTGGGCCGCCGGACTTGCCCCCCCCTACGAGCAGTACTTC. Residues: CASSWAAGLAPPYEQYF.

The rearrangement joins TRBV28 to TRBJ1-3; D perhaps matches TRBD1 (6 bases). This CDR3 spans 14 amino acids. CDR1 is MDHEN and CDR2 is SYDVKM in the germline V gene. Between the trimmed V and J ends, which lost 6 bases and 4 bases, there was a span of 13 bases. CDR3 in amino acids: CASSRGGPGNTIYF. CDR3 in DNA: TGTGCCAGCAGCCGAGGGGGTCCGGGAAACACCATATATTTT.

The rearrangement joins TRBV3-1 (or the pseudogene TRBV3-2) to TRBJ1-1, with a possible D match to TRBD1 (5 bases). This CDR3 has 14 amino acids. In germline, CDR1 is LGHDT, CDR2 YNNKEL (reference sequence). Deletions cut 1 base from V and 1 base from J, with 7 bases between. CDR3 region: CASSQGQRNTEAFF. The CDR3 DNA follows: TGTGCCAGCAGCCAAGGACAGAGGAACACTGAAGCTTTCTTT.

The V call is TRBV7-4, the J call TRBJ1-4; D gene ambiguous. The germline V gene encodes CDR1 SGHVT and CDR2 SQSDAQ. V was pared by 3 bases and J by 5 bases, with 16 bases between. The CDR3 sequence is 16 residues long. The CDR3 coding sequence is TGTGCCAGCAGCTTCAGGTGTTTCGGCAGGAATGAAAAACTGTTTTTT. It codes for CASSFRCFGRNEKLFF.

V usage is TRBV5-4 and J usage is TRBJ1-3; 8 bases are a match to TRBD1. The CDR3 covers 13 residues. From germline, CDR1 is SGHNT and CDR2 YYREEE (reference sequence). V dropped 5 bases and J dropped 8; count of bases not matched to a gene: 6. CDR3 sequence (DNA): TGTGCCAGCAGACAAGGACAGGGCCACACCATATATTTT. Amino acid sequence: CASRQGQGHTIYF.

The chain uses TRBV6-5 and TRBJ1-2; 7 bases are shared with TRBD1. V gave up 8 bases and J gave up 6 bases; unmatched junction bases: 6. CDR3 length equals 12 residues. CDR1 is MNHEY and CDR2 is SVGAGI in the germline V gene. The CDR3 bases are TGTGCCAGCCGGACAGGCTCAAATGGCTACACCTTC. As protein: CASRTGSNGYTF.

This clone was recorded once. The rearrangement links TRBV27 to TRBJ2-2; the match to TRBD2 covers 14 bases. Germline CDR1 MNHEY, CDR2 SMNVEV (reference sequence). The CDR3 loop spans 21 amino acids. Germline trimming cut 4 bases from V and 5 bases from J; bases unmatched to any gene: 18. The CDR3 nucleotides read TGTGCCAGCAGTTCCCTTGACCCGGGACTAGCGGGAGCAGGGCGTACCGGGGAGCTGTTTTTT. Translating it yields CASSSLDPGLAGAGRTGELFF.

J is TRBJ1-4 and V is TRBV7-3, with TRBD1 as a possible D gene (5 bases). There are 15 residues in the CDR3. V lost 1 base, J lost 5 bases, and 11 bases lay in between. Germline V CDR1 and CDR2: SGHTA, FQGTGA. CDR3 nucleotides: TGTGCCAGCAGCTTAAACCCGGGGGTAAATGAAAAACTGTTTTTT. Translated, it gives CASSLNPGVNEKLFF.

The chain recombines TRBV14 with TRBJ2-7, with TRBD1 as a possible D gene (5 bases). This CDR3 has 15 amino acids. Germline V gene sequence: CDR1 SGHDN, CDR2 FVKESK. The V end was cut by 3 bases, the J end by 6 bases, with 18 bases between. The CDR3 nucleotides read TGTGCCAGCAGCCATGTCTTGGTAGGGGTTCCCGAGCAGTACTTC. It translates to CASSHVLVGVPEQYF.

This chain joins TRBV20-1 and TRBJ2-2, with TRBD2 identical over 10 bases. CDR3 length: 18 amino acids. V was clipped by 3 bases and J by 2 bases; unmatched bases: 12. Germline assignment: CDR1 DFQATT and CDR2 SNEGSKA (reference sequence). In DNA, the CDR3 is TGCAGTGCTAGTGGATTAGCGGGGGGACTTACCAACACCGGGGAGCTGTTTTTT. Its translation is CSASGLAGGLTNTGELFF.

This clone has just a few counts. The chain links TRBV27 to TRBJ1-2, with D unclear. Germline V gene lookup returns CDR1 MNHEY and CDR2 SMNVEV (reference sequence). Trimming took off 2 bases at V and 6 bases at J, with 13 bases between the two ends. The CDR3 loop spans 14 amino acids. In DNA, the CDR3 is TGTGCCAGCAGTTTAATCGCAGCGGCGGATGGCTACACCTTC. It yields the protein CASSLIAAADGYTF.

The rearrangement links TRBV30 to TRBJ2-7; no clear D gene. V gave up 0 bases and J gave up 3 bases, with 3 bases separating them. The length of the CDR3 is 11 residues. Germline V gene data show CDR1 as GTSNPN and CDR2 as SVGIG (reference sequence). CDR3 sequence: CAWSVLYEQYF. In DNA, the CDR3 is TGTGCCTGGAGTGTACTCTACGAGCAGTACTTC.

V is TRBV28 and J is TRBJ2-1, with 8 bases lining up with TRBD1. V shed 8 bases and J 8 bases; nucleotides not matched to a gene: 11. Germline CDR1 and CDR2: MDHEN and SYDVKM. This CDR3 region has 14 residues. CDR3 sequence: CASPSGQGRDEQFF. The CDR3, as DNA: TGTGCCAGCCCCAGTGGACAGGGAAGGGATGAGCAGTTCTTC.

The CDR3 is CAWKVAGGTDTQYF. The CDR3 DNA reads TGTGCCTGGAAGGTAGCGGGGGGCACAGATACGCAGTATTTT. The chain couples TRBV30 to TRBJ2-3, with 9 bases lining up with TRBD2. Per germline, CDR1 GTSNPN and CDR2 SVGIG (reference sequence). The CDR3 contains 14 residues. Trimming at V came to 4 bases and at J to 1 base, leaving 3 bases not matched to a gene.

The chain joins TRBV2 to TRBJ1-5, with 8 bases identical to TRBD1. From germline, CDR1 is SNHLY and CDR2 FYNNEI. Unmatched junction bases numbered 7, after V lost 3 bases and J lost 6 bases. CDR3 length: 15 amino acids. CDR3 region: CASSEITGGSQPQHF. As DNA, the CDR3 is TGTGCCAGCAGTGAGATAACAGGGGGAAGTCAGCCCCAGCATTTT.

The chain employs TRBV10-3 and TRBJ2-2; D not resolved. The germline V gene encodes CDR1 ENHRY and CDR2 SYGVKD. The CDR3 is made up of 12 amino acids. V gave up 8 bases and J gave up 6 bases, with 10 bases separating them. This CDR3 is CAIGVGSGELFF. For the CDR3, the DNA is TGTGCCATCGGAGTCGGTTCCGGGGAGCTGTTTTTT.

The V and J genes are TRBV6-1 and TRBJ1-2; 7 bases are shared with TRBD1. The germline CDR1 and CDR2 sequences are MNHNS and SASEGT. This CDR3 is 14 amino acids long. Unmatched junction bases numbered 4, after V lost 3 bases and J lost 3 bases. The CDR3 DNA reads TGTGCCAGCAGTGAGTTAGGACAGGACTATGGCTACACCTTC. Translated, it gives CASSELGQDYGYTF.

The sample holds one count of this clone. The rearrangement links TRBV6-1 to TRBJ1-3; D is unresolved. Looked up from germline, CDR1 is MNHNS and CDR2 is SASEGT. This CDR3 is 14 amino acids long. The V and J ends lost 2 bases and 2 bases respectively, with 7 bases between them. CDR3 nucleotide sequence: TGTGCCAGCAGTGAAATGAGGGCTGGAAACACCATATATTTT. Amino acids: CASSEMRAGNTIYF.

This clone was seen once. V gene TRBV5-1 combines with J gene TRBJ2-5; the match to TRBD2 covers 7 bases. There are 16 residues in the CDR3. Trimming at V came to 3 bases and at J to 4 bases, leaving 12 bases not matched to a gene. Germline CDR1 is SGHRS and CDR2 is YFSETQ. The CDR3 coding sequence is TGCGCCAGCAGCTCAGAAGTTACTGGGGGGGGAGAGACCCAGTACTTC. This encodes CASSSEVTGGGETQYF.

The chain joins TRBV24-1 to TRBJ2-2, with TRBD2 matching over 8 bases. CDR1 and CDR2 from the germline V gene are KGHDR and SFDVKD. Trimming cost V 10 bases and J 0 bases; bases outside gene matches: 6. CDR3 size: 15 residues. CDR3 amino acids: CATAPGGANTGELFF. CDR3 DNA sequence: TGTGCCACGGCCCCGGGAGGGGCGAACACCGGGGAGCTGTTTTTT.

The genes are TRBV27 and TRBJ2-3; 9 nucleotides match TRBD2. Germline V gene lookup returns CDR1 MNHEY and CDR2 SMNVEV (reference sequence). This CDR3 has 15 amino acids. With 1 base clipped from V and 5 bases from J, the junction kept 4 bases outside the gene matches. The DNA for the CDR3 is TGTGCCAGCAGTTTATTCAGCGGGGGGCGAGATACGCAGTATTTT. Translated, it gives CASSLFSGGRDTQYF.

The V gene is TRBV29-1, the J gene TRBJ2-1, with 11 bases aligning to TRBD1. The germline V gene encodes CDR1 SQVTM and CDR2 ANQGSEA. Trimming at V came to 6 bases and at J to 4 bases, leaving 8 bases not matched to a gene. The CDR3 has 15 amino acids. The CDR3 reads CSVPTGTGGYNEQFF. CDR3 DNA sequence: TGCAGCGTCCCCACCGGGACAGGGGGATACAATGAGCAGTTCTTC.

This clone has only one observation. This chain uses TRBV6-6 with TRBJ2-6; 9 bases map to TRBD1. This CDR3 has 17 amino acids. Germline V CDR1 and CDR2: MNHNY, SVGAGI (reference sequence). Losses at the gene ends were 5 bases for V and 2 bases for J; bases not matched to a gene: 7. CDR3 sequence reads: CASSLAGQGTGANVLTF. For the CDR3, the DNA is TGTGCCAGCAGTCTCGCGGGACAGGGCACTGGGGCCAACGTCCTGACTTTC.

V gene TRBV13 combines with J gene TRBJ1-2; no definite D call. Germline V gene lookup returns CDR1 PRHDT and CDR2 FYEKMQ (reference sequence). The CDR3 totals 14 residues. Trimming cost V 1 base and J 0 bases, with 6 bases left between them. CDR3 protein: CASSLEAANYGYTF. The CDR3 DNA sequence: TGTGCCAGCAGCTTAGAGGCGGCTAACTATGGCTACACCTTC.